Below are 20 T cell receptor beta chains sequenced from a single sample in a study of blood T cell repertoires in COVID-19. Data came from immunoSEQ multiplex PCR; TCRdb stores just in-frame clones and leaves some out. The profile shows some 80,000 clones, around nine tenths of them singletons. The specimen sequenced was peripheral blood. The receptor source for this set is a human donor in a cohort sampled during active COVID-19.

The V call is TRBV15, the J call TRBJ2-3; possible D gene TRBD2, 5 bases. Trimming took 3 bases from V and 2 from J, leaving 12 bases between them. This CDR3 contains 15 residues. Germline assignment: CDR1 LNHNV and CDR2 YYDKDF (reference sequence). CDR3: CATSRGADLTDTQYF. The CDR3 DNA is TGTGCCACCAGCAGGGGAGCGGACCTCACAGATACGCAGTATTTT.

The CDR3 protein is CASSQDQAGGSNEQFF. The CDR3 bases are TGTGCCAGCAGCCAAGATCAAGCGGGAGGTAGCAATGAGCAGTTCTTC. This chain connects TRBV4-2 to TRBJ2-1, with TRBD2 matching over 9 bases. The CDR3 loop spans 16 amino acids. The V gene end was trimmed by 0 bases and the J gene end by 6 bases; junction bases not matched to a gene: 6. Germline-derived CDR1 and CDR2 are LGHNA and YNFKEQ.

CDR3 nucleotides: TGTGCCAGCAGCTTATATCGGGGGGCGGGCAATGAGCAGTTCTTC. It yields the protein CASSLYRGAGNEQFF. This chain joins TRBV11-2 and TRBJ2-1; possibly TRBD2 for D (7 bases). Trimming pared 2 bases from V and 6 bases from J, leaving 14 bases between. Germline V CDR1 and CDR2: SGHAT, FQNNGV. This CDR3 is built from 15 residues.

With respect to this clone: The junction departs from the called germline gene at one end, perhaps through a read error. The chain recombines TRBV4-1 with TRBJ1-3; 8 bases match TRBD1. The CDR3 sequence is 15 residues long. The germline V gene has CDR1 MGHRA and CDR2 YSYEKL. Here the CDR3 DNA reads TGCGCCAACAGCCGTACAGGGGGGCCTGGAAACACCATATATTTT. Residues: CANSRTGGPGNTIYF.

The V call is TRBV19, the J call TRBJ2-1; 14 bases line up with TRBD2. Germline loops: CDR1 LNHDA, CDR2 SQIVND (reference sequence). This CDR3 has 19 residues. The junction had 11 bases not matched to a gene; V was cut back by 4 bases and J by 3 bases. The CDR3 DNA sequence: TGTGCCAGTAGTACCCGACTAGCGGGGGGGCAATTGGGCTACAATGAGCAGTTCTTC. This sequence encodes CASSTRLAGGQLGYNEQFF.

The chain combines TRBV24-1 with TRBJ2-3, with 7 bases that match TRBD1. There are 15 residues in the CDR3. The germline gives CDR1 KGHDR, CDR2 SFDVKD. V lost 7 bases to trimming and J lost 1 base; unmatched junction nucleotides: 7. CDR3 loop: CATSRGQSGTDTQYF. The CDR3 region has the DNA TGTGCCACCAGCCGGGGACAGTCGGGCACAGATACGCAGTATTTT.

The chain carries TRBV20-1 and TRBJ2-7; tentative D call: TRBD2 (5 bases). CDR3 length: 11 amino acids. Trimming shortened V by 8 bases and J by 4 bases, and 12 bases separated the two germline ends. The V gene's germline CDR1 is DFQATT and CDR2 SNEGSKA (reference sequence). DNA of the CDR3: TGCAGTCTGTCATCGGGATACGAGCAGTACTTC. It translates to CSLSSGYEQYF.

The V call is TRBV28, the J call TRBJ1-2, with 9 bases aligning to TRBD1. CDR3 length equals 14 residues. The germline V gene encodes CDR1 MDHEN and CDR2 SYDVKM. With V trimmed by 4 bases and J by 6 bases, 6 bases remained unmatched. CDR3 residues: CASSSGTGFDGYTF. CDR3 nucleotide sequence: TGTGCCAGCAGTTCCGGGACAGGGTTTGATGGCTACACCTTC.

The chain carries TRBV9 and TRBJ2-7; 9 bases are a match to TRBD1. The CDR3 is 15 residues long. CDR1 and CDR2 (germline): SGDLS, YYNGEE. V dropped 4 bases and J dropped 2; count of bases not matched to a gene: 7. The CDR3 sequence is CASSPGTGRAYEQYF. The CDR3 coding sequence is TGTGCCAGCAGCCCCGGGACAGGGCGGGCCTACGAGCAGTACTTC.

This clone was seen a handful of times. The rearrangement links TRBV19 to TRBJ2-7; TRBD1 matches 9 bases. Germline loops: CDR1 LNHDA, CDR2 SQIVND (reference sequence). The CDR3 sequence is 15 residues long. V lost 7 bases and J lost 1; bases outside the gene matches: 8. Here the CDR3 reads CASKPYGTGSYEQYF. The CDR3 DNA is TGTGCCAGTAAACCCTATGGGACAGGGTCCTACGAGCAGTACTTC.

The chain combines TRBV19 with TRBJ1-2, with D hard to call. The CDR3 consists of 14 residues. V lost 1 base, J lost 2 bases, and 8 bases lay in between. Germline values: CDR1 LNHDA, CDR2 SQIVND (reference sequence). The CDR3 loop reads CASSIANSNYGYTF. The CDR3 bases are TGTGCCAGTAGTATAGCCAACAGCAACTATGGCTACACCTTC.

This clone has just one count. The genes are TRBV6-2 or TRBV6-3 and TRBJ2-1; tentative D call: TRBD1 (6 bases). Trimming shortened V by 6 bases and J by 6 bases, and 18 bases separated the two germline ends. Germline CDR1 is MNHEY and CDR2 is SVGEGT. This CDR3 spans 15 amino acids. The CDR3 loop is CASSAQGWKGNEQFF. The CDR3 coding sequence is TGTGCCAGCAGCGCCCAGGGGTGGAAAGGCAATGAGCAGTTCTTC.

V gene TRBV7-2 combines with J gene TRBJ2-7; 14 bases fit TRBD2. CDR3 length equals 15 residues. Trimming removed 5 bases from V and 4 bases from J; junction bases left unmatched: 4. Germline assignment: CDR1 SGHTA and CDR2 FQGNSA. CDR3 region: CASSPRTSGGYEQYF. The DNA of the CDR3 is TGTGCCAGCAGCCCGCGGACTAGCGGGGGGTACGAGCAGTACTTC. Together with reference TRBV7-2 and TRBJ2-7, the CDR3 gives the full variable domain: GAGVSQSPSNKVTEKGKDVELRCDPISGHTALYWYRQSLGQGLEFLIYFQGNSAPDKSGLPSDRFSAERTGGSVSTLTIQRTQQEDSAVYLCASSPRTSGGYEQYFGPGTRLTVT.

As for this clone: Different DNA sequences within this sample yield the same CDR3. V is TRBV6-2 or TRBV6-3 and J is TRBJ2-7; 11 nucleotides agree with TRBD2. V gave up 5 bases and J gave up 1 base; unmatched junction bases: 4. This CDR3 has 15 residues. Germline loops: CDR1 MNHEY, CDR2 SVGEGT. The CDR3 DNA reads TGTGCCAGCAGTGTCCTAGCGGGGGGTTCCTACGAGCAGTACTTC. Translation: CASSVLAGGSYEQYF.

Only a few counts were recorded for this clone. J is TRBJ1-1 and V is TRBV18; D gene unclear. Trimming shortened V by 2 bases and J by 6 bases, and 7 bases separated the two germline ends. Per germline, CDR1 KGHSH and CDR2 LQKENI. This CDR3 region has 12 residues. CDR3 amino acids: CASSPEGSEAFF. CDR3 nucleotides: TGTGCCAGCTCACCAGAGGGCTCTGAAGCTTTCTTT.

The V gene is TRBV3-1 (or the pseudogene TRBV3-2), the J gene TRBJ2-3; 9 nucleotides match TRBD1. Germline V gene data show CDR1 as LGHDT and CDR2 as YNNKEL (reference sequence). This CDR3 contains 16 residues. J gave up 1 base and V 4 bases, and 6 bases lay outside the gene matches. This chain's CDR3 is CASSPTGGAGTDTQYF. CDR3 in DNA: TGTGCCAGCAGCCCTACAGGGGGCGCTGGCACAGATACGCAGTATTTT.

This chain links TRBV7-2 with TRBJ2-3, with D tentatively TRBD2 (7 bases). Germline loops: CDR1 SGHTA, CDR2 FQGNSA. The CDR3 sequence is 17 residues long. V gave up 10 bases and J gave up 6 bases, with 29 bases separating them. Written as DNA, the CDR3 is TGTGCCACCACGGCCTCCTTCGGTGGGGGGGCGGGGGATACGCAGTATTTT. This translates into CATTASFGGGAGDTQYF.

The chain recombines TRBV7-2 with TRBJ2-3; TRBD2 matches 10 bases. Trimming at V came to 1 base and at J to 3 bases, leaving 10 bases not matched to a gene. Per germline, CDR1 SGHTA and CDR2 FQGNSA. CDR3 length: 18 residues. CDR3 protein: CASSLEASGGAATDTQYF. CDR3 nucleotides: TGTGCCAGCAGCTTAGAGGCCAGCGGGGGGGCGGCAACAGATACGCAGTATTTT.

The V call is TRBV15, the J call TRBJ2-7; 9 bases map to TRBD1. From germline, CDR1 is LNHNV and CDR2 YYDKDF (reference sequence). The trim removed 3 bases at V and 2 bases at J, leaving 2 bases unmatched. The CDR3 covers 14 residues. In DNA, the CDR3 is TGTGCCACCAGCAGTAGGGACAGGGCCTACGAGCAGTACTTC. Its protein product is CATSSRDRAYEQYF.

The genes are TRBV6-9 and TRBJ2-7; D is possibly TRBD1 (5 bases). Trimming left V 4 bases short and J 5 bases short, with 15 bases between. This CDR3 region has 14 residues. The germline gives CDR1 MNHGY, CDR2 SVAAGI. CDR3 sequence reads: CASSLGPRVHEQYF. The DNA for the CDR3 is TGTGCCAGCAGTTTAGGTCCCAGGGTGCACGAGCAGTACTTC.